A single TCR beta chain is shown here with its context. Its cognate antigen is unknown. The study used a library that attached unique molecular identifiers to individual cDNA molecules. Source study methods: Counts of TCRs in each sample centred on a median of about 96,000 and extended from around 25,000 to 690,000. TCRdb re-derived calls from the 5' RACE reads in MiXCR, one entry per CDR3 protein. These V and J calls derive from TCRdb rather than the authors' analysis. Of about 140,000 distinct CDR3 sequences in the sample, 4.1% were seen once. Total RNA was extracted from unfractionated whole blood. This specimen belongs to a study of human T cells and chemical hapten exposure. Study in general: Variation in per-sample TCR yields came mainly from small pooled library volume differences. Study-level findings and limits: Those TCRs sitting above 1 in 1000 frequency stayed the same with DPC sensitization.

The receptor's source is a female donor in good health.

Written as DNA, the CDR3 is TGTGCCAGCAGTGAAGGCGTCGGGGCGCTAGACACTGAAGCTTTCTTT. Encoded protein: CASSEGVGALDTEAFF. This chain links TRBV6-1 with TRBJ1-1; possibly TRBD1 for D (5 bases). The CDR3 length is 16 residues. V was pared by 1 base and J by 3 bases, with 15 bases between. The V gene's germline CDR1 is MNHNS and CDR2 SASEGT.